The 14 T cell receptor beta chains listed next were all sequenced from one sample in a study of blood T cell repertoires in COVID-19. Sequencing used immunoSEQ multiplex PCR; TCRdb keeps in-frame clones, though not all of them. This sample has a few hundred thousand clones, with 70% to 90% found just once. The specimen was peripheral blood. Receptors originate from an older woman with acute or convalescent COVID-19.

The chain uses TRBV7-3 and TRBJ1-1; D gene ambiguous. Germline lookup yields CDR1 SGHTA and CDR2 FQGTGA. This CDR3 has 14 amino acids. V was trimmed by 5 bases and J by 2 bases, leaving 12 bases between them. CDR3: CASSDGRSNTEAFF. The CDR3 DNA follows: TGTGCCAGCAGCGACGGTAGGAGTAACACTGAAGCTTTCTTT.

V and J are TRBV7-2 and TRBJ1-3; D unclear. Germline V gene sequence: CDR1 SGHTA, CDR2 FQGNSA. Trimming pared 0 bases from V and 2 bases from J, leaving 11 bases between. This CDR3 comprises 16 residues. The CDR3 bases are TGTGCCAGCAGCTTAGCGGGCGGGAGAGCTGGAAACACCATATATTTT. It encodes CASSLAGGRAGNTIYF.

The chain has TRBV28 and TRBJ1-4, with D hard to call. CDR1 and CDR2 from the germline V gene are MDHEN and SYDVKM. CDR3 length: 15 residues. V gave up 8 bases and J gave up 2 bases, with 15 bases separating them. DNA for the CDR3: TGTGCCAGCCTTGGAGTTGGGAGGACTAATGAAAAACTGTTTTTT. The encoded protein is CASLGVGRTNEKLFF. The variable domain in full, with the rest retrieved from reference TRBV28 and TRBJ1-4, is DVKVTQSSRYLVKRTGEKVFLECVQDMDHENMFWYRQDPGLGLRLIYFSYDVKMKEKGDIPEGYSVSREKKERFSLILESASTNQTSMYLCASLGVGRTNEKLFFGSGTQLSVL.

The rearrangement links TRBV6-5 to TRBJ1-5, with 7 positions matching TRBD1. Germline CDR1 reads MNHEY; CDR2 reads SVGAGI. CDR3 length: 15 amino acids. Trimming took 3 bases from V and 3 from J; bases not matched to a gene: 5. The CDR3, as DNA: TGTGCCAGCAGTTATTCCGGGACAGACAATCAGCCCCAGCATTTT. Its translation is CASSYSGTDNQPQHF.

CDR3 nucleotide sequence: TGCGCCAGCAGCCATACACAGGGAGGGACTGAAGCTTTCTTT. This gives the protein CASSHTQGGTEAFF. The rearrangement uses TRBV4-1 and TRBJ1-1, with TRBD1 as a possible D gene (6 bases). This CDR3 comprises 14 residues. Per the germline V gene, CDR1 is MGHRA and CDR2 is YSYEKL. Trimming left V 3 bases short and J 5 bases short, with 13 bases between.

CDR3 protein: CASSLDQNSGRPQHF. CDR3 in DNA: TGTGCCAGCAGCTTAGATCAAAACTCTGGTCGGCCCCAGCATTTT. V and J are TRBV11-2 and TRBJ1-5; D remains unclear. Trimming stripped 0 bases from V and 9 bases from J, with 15 bases between. The V gene's germline CDR1 is SGHAT and CDR2 FQNNGV. CDR3 length: 15 amino acids.

The V gene is TRBV29-1, the J gene TRBJ1-2; 12 nucleotides agree with TRBD1. Looked up from germline, CDR1 is SQVTM and CDR2 is ANQGSEA. The ends lost 7 bases at V and 7 bases at J; junction bases unmatched: 7. The CDR3 is made up of 13 amino acids. CDR3 coding DNA: TGCAGCGGTACGGGACAGGGGGCTGCTGGCTACACCTTC. Its protein is CSGTGQGAAGYTF.

The chain is built from TRBV28 and TRBJ1-3, with TRBD1 matching 7 bases. This CDR3 has 16 residues. The germline CDR1 and CDR2 sequences are MDHEN and SYDVKM. J gave up 4 bases and V 3 bases, and 9 bases lay outside the gene matches. CDR3 in amino acids: CASSLPGQVAGNTIYF. CDR3 in DNA: TGTGCCAGCAGTTTGCCCGGACAGGTGGCGGGAAACACCATATATTTT.

The V gene is TRBV29-1, the J gene TRBJ2-2; D is perhaps TRBD2 (5 bases). The CDR3 loop spans 12 amino acids. V was shortened by 7 bases and J by 1 base, with 7 bases between the two germline ends. CDR1 and CDR2 (germline): SQVTM, ANQGSEA. The CDR3 nucleotides read TGCAGCGGGAGGCGGAACACCGGGGAGCTGTTTTTT. It specifies CSGRRNTGELFF.

This chain's CDR3 is CASSSGTGNTEAFF. For the CDR3, the DNA is TGTGCCAGCAGTTCCGGGACAGGGAACACTGAAGCTTTCTTT. V is TRBV6-5 and J is TRBJ1-1; 8 bases agree with TRBD1. The CDR3 is made up of 14 amino acids. The J segment lost 1 base and the V segment lost 4 bases, leaving 2 bases of the junction unmatched. Germline CDR1 is MNHEY and CDR2 is SVGAGI.

This chain connects TRBV19 to TRBJ1-5; D gene uncertain. This CDR3 contains 12 residues. With 3 bases removed from V and 6 bases from J, the gap between germline ends came to 6 bases. Per the germline V gene, CDR1 is LNHDA and CDR2 is SQIVND (reference sequence). CDR3 protein: CASSIAGQPQHF. CDR3 DNA sequence: TGTGCCAGTAGTATCGCGGGTCAGCCCCAGCATTTT.

The rearrangement links TRBV29-1 to TRBJ2-2; 8 bases agree with TRBD1. J lost 4 bases, V lost 3 bases, and 4 bases had no gene match. From germline, CDR1 is SQVTM and CDR2 ANQGSEA. This CDR3 contains 14 residues. The CDR3 sequence: CSVDRGRGTGELFF. CDR3 in DNA: TGCAGCGTTGACAGGGGGCGAGGCACCGGGGAGCTGTTTTTT.

This clone was counted only a few times. V usage is TRBV2 and J usage is TRBJ1-1; D may be TRBD1 (5 bases). Trimming took off 6 bases at V and 2 bases at J, with 10 bases between the two ends. Looked up from germline, CDR1 is SNHLY and CDR2 is FYNNEI. CDR3 length equals 13 residues. The CDR3 here is CASRDTGNTEAFF. CDR3 coding DNA: TGTGCCAGCAGGGACACCGGCAACACTGAAGCTTTCTTT. Based on the CDR3 plus reference TRBV2 and TRBJ1-1, the full variable domain is EPEVTQTPSHQVTQMGQEVILRCVPISNHLYFYWYRQILGQKVEFLVSFYNNEISEKSEIFDDQFSVERPDGSNFTLKIRSTKLEDSAMYFCASRDTGNTEAFFGQGTRLTVV.

The chain uses TRBV29-1 and TRBJ2-1; 10 bases fit TRBD2. V lost 2 bases to trimming and J lost 5 bases; unmatched junction nucleotides: 3. The germline gives CDR1 SQVTM, CDR2 ANQGSEA. This CDR3 region has 14 residues. The CDR3 is CSVEFLAGDNEQFF. DNA of the CDR3: TGCAGCGTTGAATTTCTAGCGGGGGACAATGAGCAGTTCTTC.